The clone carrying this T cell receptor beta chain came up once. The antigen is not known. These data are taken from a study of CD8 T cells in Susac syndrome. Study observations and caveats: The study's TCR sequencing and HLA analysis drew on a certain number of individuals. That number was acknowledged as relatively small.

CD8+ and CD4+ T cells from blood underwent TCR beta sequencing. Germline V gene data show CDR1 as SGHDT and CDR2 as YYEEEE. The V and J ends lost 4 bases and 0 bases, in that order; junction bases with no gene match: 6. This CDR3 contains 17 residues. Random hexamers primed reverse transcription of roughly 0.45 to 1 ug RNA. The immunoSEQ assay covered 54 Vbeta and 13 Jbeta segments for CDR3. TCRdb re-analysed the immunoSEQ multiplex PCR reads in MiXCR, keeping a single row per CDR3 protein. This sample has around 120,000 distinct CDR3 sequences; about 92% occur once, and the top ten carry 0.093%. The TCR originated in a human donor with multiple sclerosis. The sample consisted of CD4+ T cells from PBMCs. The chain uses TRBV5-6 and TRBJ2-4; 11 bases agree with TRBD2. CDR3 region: CASSTLAGGLAKNIQYF. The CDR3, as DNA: TGTGCCAGCAGCACCCTAGCGGGGGGACTAGCCAAAAACATTCAGTACTTC.